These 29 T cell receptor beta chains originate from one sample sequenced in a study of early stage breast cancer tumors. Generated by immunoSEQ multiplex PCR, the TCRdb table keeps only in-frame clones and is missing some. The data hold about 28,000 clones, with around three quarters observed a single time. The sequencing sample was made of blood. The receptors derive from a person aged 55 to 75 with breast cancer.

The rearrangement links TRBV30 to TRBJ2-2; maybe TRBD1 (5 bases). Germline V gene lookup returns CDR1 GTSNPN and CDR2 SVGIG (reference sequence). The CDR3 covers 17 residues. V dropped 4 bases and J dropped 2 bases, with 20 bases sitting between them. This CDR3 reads CAWTRGRVRLNTGELFF. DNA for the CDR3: TGTGCCTGGACTCGTGGCAGGGTTAGGCTCAACACCGGGGAGCTGTTTTTT.

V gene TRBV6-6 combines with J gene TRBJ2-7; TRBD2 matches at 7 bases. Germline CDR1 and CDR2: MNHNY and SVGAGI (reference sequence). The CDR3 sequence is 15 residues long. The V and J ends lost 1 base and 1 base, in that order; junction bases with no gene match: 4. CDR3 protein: CASSYFAGDSYEQYF. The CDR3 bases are TGTGCCAGCAGTTACTTCGCGGGAGATTCCTACGAGCAGTACTTC.

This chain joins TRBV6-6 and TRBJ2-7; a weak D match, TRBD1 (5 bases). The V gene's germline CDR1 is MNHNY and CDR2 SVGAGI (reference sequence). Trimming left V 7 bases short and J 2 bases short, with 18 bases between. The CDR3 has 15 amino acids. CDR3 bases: TGTGCCAGCACCGCTGGGGCTAGGAGCACCTACGAGCAGTACTTC. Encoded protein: CASTAGARSTYEQYF.

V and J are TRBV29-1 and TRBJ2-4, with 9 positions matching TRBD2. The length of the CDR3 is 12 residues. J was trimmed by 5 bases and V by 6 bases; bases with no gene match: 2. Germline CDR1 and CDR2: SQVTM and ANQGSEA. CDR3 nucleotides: TGCAGCGTAGGGACTAGCCAAAACATTCAGTACTTC. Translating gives CSVGTSQNIQYF.

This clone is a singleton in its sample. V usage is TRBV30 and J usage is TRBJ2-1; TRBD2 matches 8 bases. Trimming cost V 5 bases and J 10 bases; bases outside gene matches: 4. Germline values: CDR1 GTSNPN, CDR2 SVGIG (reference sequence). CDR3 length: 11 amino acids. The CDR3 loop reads CAWSGGGEQFF. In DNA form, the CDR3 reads TGTGCCTGGTCCGGGGGGGGCGAGCAGTTCTTC.

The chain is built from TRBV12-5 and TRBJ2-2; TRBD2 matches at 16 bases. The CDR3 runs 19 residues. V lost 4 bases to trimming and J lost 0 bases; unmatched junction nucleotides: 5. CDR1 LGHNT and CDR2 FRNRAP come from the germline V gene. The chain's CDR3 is CASGSWGTSGRANTGELFF. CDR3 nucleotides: TGTGCTAGTGGTTCATGGGGGACTAGCGGGAGGGCGAACACCGGGGAGCTGTTTTTT.

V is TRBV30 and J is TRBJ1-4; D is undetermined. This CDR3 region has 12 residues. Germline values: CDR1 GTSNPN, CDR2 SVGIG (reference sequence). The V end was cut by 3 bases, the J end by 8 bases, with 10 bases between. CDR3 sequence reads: CAWSAPEEKLFF. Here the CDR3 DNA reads TGTGCCTGGAGCGCGCCCGAAGAAAAACTGTTTTTT.

The CDR3, as DNA: TGTGCCAGCAGTTGGGTTGGGACTAGCGGAGTCTACGAGCAGTACTTC. Protein sequence: CASSWVGTSGVYEQYF. The chain carries TRBV27 and TRBJ2-7; 11 bases are shared with TRBD2. The CDR3 is 16 amino acids. V shed 4 bases and J 3 bases; nucleotides not matched to a gene: 8. CDR1 is MNHEY, CDR2 SMNVEV, per germline (reference sequence).

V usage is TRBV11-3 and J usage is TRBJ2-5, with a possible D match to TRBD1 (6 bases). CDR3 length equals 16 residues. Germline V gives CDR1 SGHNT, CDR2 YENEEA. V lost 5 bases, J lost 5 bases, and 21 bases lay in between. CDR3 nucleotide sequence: TGTGCCAGCAGCCCCGAGGCCAGGGGTCTGTGGGAGACCCAGTACTTC. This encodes CASSPEARGLWETQYF. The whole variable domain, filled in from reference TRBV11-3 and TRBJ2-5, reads EAGVVQSPRYKIIEKKQPVAFWCNPISGHNTLYWYLQNLGQGPELLIRYENEEAVDDSQLPKDRFSAERLKGVDSTLKIQPAELGDSAVYLCASSPEARGLWETQYFGPGTRLLVL.

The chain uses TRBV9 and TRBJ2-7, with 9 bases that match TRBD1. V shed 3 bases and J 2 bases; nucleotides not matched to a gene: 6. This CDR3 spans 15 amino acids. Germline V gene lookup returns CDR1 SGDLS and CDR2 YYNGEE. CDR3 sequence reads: CASSEGGQGPYEQYF. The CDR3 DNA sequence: TGTGCCAGCAGCGAGGGGGGACAGGGCCCCTACGAGCAGTACTTC.

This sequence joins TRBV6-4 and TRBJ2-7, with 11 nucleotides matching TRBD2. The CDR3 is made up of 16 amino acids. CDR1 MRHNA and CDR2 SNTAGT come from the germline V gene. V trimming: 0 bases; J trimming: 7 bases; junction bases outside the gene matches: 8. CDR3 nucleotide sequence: TGTGCCAGCAGTGACTCGAATAGCGGGGGGGATTGTGAGCAGTACTTC. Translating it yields CASSDSNSGGDCEQYF.

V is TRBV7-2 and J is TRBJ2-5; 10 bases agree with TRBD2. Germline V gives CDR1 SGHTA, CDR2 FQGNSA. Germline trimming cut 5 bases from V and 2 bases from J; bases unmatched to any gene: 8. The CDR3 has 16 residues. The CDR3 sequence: CASSNLAGVGQETQYF. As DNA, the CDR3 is TGTGCCAGCAGCAACCTAGCGGGAGTGGGGCAAGAGACCCAGTACTTC.

DNA of the CDR3: TGTGCCAGTAGTCCCGACGAGTCTCGGGGATCTGAAGCTTTCTTT. It translates to CASSPDESRGSEAFF. The chain employs TRBV19 and TRBJ1-1; D is ambiguous. This CDR3 has 15 residues. Germline values: CDR1 LNHDA, CDR2 SQIVND (reference sequence). The ends were cut back, 5 bases at V and 6 bases at J, with 19 bases in the middle.

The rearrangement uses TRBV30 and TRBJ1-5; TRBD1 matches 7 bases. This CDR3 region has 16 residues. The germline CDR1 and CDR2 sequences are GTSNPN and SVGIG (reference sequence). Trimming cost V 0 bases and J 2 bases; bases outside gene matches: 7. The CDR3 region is CAWSVISGQRNQPQHF. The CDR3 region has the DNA TGTGCCTGGAGTGTTATTTCGGGACAGCGCAATCAGCCCCAGCATTTT.

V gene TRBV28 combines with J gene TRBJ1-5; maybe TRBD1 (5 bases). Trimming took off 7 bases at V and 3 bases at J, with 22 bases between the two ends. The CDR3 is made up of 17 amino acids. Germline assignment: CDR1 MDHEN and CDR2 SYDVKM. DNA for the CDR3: TGTGCCAGCACCTCAGTCAGGGCAGAAGAATACAATCAGCCCCAGCATTTT. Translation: CASTSVRAEEYNQPQHF. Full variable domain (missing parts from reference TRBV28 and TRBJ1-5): DVKVTQSSRYLVKRTGEKVFLECVQDMDHENMFWYRQDPGLGLRLIYFSYDVKMKEKGDIPEGYSVSREKKERFSLILESASTNQTSMYLCASTSVRAEEYNQPQHFGDGTRLSIL.

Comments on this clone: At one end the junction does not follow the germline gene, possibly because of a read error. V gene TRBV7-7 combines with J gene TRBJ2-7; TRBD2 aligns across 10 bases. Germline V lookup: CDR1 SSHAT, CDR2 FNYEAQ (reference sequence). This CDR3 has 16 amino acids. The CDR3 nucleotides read TGTGCTAGCAGCTTTAGTAGCGGGAGGTTTCCCTACGAGCAGTACTTC. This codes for CASSFSSGRFPYEQYF.

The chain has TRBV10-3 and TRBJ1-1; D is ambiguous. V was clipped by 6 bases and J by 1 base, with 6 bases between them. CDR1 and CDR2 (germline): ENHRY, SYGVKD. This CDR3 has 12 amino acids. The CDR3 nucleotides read TGTGCCATCAGGCGGGCGAACACTGAAGCTTTCTTT. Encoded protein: CAIRRANTEAFF.

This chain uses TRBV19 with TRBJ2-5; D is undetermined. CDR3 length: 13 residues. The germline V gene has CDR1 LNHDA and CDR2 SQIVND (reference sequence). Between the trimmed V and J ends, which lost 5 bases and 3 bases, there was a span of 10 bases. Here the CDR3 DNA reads TGTGCCAGTAGTGCGACTTGGGAAGAGACCCAGTACTTC. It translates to CASSATWEETQYF.

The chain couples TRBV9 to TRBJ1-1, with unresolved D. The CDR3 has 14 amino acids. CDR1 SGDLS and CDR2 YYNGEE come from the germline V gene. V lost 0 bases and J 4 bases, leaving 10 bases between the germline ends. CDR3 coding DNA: TGTGCCAGCAGCGTAGCCTGGGCGACCACTGAAGCTTTCTTT. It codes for CASSVAWATTEAFF.

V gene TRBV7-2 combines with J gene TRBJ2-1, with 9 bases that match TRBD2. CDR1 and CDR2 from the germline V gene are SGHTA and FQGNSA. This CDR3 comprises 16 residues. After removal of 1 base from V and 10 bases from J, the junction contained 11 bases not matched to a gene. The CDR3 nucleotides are TGTGCCAGCAGCTTAGAGGGACTAGCAGGTATCAGCGAGCAGTTCTTC. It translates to CASSLEGLAGISEQFF.

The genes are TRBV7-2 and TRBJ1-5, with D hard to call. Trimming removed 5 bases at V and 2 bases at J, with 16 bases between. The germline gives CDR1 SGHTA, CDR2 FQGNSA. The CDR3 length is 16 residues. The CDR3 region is CASSRGVARGNQPQHF. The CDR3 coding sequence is TGTGCCAGCAGCAGAGGCGTTGCGCGAGGCAATCAGCCCCAGCATTTT.

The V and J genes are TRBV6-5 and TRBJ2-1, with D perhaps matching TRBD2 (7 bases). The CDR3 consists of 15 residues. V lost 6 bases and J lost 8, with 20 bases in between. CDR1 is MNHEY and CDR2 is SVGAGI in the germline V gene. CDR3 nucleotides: TGTGCCAGCAGCCGAGGGGGGAGGGGTCACGATGAGCAGTTCTTC. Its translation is CASSRGGRGHDEQFF.

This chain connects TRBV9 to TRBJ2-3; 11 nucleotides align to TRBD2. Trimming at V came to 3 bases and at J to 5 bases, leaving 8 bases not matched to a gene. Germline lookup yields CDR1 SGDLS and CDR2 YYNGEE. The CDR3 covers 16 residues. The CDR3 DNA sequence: TGTGCCAGCAGCGGAATAGCGGGAGGGCCTGAAGATACGCAGTATTTT. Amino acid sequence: CASSGIAGGPEDTQYF.

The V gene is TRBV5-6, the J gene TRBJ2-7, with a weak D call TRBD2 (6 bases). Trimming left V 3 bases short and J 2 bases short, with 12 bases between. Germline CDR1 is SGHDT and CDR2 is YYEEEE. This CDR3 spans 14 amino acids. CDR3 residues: CASSSTRTPYEQYF. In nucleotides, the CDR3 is TGTGCCAGCAGCTCGACTAGGACTCCCTACGAGCAGTACTTC.

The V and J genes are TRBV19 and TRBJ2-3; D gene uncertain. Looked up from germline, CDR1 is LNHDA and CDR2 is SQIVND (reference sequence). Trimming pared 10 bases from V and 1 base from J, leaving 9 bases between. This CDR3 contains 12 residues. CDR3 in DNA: TGTGCCACGATAAGAGGCACAGATACGCAGTATTTT. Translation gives CATIRGTDTQYF.

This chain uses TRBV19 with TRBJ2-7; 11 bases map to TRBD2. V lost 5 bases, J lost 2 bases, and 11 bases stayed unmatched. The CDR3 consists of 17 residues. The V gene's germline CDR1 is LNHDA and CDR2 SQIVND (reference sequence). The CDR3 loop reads CASSSQFLAGGPYEQYF. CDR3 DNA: TGTGCCAGTAGTTCCCAATTTTTAGCGGGAGGGCCCTACGAGCAGTACTTC.

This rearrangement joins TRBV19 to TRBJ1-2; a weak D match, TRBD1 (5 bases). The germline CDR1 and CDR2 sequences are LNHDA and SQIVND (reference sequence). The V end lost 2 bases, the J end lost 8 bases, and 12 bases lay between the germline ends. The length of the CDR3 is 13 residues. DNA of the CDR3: TGTGCCAGTAGTATACGGGGGGATGGAGGCTACACCTTC. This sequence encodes CASSIRGDGGYTF.

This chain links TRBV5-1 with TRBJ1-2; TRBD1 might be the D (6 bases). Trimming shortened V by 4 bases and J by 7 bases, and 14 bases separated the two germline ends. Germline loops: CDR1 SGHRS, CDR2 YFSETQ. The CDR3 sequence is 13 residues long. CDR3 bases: TGCGCCAGCAGCCATCAACAGGGTAGTGGCTACACCTTC. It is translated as CASSHQQGSGYTF.

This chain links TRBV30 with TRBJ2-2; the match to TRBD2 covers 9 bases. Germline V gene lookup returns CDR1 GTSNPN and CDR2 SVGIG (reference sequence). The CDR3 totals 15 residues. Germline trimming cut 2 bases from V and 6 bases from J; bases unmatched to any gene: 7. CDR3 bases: TGTGCCTGGAGTCCCTTAGCGGGAGCGCCCGGGGAGCTGTTTTTT. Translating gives CAWSPLAGAPGELFF.